The clone carrying this TCR beta chain occurred a few times. At one boundary the junction diverges from the germline segment, which might be a read error. The data were obtained in a study of T cells in Graves' hyperthyroidism and ophthalmopathy. Patients aged 18 to 65 had newly diagnosed hyperthyroidism lasting under 2 months. Diagnostic assessment was based on clinical symptoms, serum thyroxine and TRAb, thyroid ultrasound and orbital computed tomography. Amplification yielded TCR beta CDR3 regions, with RNA transcripts as the source. With the HTBI primer set, the TCR CDR3 went through a first round of RT-PCR. TCRdb reprocessed the multiplex PCR reads via MiXCR and lists one record per CDR3 protein. Of some 690,000 distinct CDR3 sequences in the sample, roughly 17% were seen once. The sequence derives from a man in his forties or fifties with Graves' hyperthyroidism. The sequencing input was blood.

In DNA, the CDR3 is TGTGCCGGTAGGGCACCGGGGACCTACGAGCAGTACTTC. Its translation: CAGRAPGTYEQYF. The V gene is TRBV19, the J gene TRBJ2-7; possible D gene TRBD2, 5 bases. CDR1 and CDR2 from the germline V gene are LNHDA and SQIVND (reference sequence). The CDR3 runs to 13 residues.